Each of the 27 T cell receptor beta chains below was sequenced from the same sample in a study of Ad26.COV2.S vaccination and SARS-CoV-2 variants. Sequencing was performed with immunoSEQ multiplex PCR; in TCRdb, only in-frame clones are kept and a portion is missing. The sample has about 680,000 clones, roughly nine tenths seen once; the top ten hold over 1.3%. The treatment: approximately 18 received Ad26.COV2.S at low or high dose, single or two shots; five or six received placebo; per-sample allocation not given. All samples were drawn on day 63, counting from the first vaccine or placebo injection. This specimen was peripheral blood, taken in a trial of Ad26.COV2.S vaccine versus placebo. The receptors derive from a person between 18 and 59 years old who received the Ad26.COV2.S COVID-19 vaccine or a placebo.

The V gene is TRBV5-1, the J gene TRBJ1-1; 7 bases agree with TRBD1. The CDR3 totals 12 residues. V lost 6 bases, J lost 5 bases, and 4 bases stayed unmatched. Germline loops: CDR1 SGHRS, CDR2 YFSETQ. The CDR3 bases are TGCGCCAGCAAGACAGGGCCTACTGAAGCTTTCTTT. Protein sequence: CASKTGPTEAFF.

The rearrangement links TRBV5-1 to TRBJ2-1; 10 bases align to TRBD1. The germline V gene encodes CDR1 SGHRS and CDR2 YFSETQ. V lost 5 bases and J lost 8; bases outside the gene matches: 13. There are 16 residues in the CDR3. Here the CDR3 reads CASRKSGQGIWDEQFF. The CDR3 coding sequence is TGCGCCAGCAGAAAATCGGGACAGGGGATTTGGGATGAGCAGTTCTTC.

The chain carries TRBV18 and TRBJ2-7; tentative D call: TRBD1 (5 bases). V lost 2 bases and J lost 3, with 11 bases in between. CDR3 length: 14 amino acids. CDR1 and CDR2 from the germline V gene are KGHSH and LQKENI. CDR3 in amino acids: CASSPSQQGYEQYF. The CDR3 nucleotides read TGTGCCAGCTCACCATCGCAGCAGGGCTACGAGCAGTACTTC.

This clone was detected only once. This rearrangement joins TRBV7-9 to TRBJ1-4, with unresolved D. This CDR3 spans 17 amino acids. CDR1 is SEHNR and CDR2 is FQNEAQ in the germline V gene (reference sequence). The ends were cut back, 4 bases at V and 2 bases at J, with 17 bases in the middle. The CDR3 DNA reads as TGTGCCAGCAGCTGCGGAGGAGGTGAGGTGACTAATGAAAAACTGTTTTTT. Amino acids: CASSCGGGEVTNEKLFF.

V is TRBV7-2 and J is TRBJ1-2; D is unresolved. V gave up 4 bases and J gave up 6 bases, with 12 bases separating them. The CDR3 is 13 residues long. The germline V gene encodes CDR1 SGHTA and CDR2 FQGNSA. The CDR3 region has the DNA TGTGCCAGCAGCTACTACAGTCGCGATGGCTACACCTTC. It yields the protein CASSYYSRDGYTF.

This chain joins TRBV4-3 and TRBJ2-7; tentative D call: TRBD2 (6 bases). V was shortened by 1 base and J by 3 bases, with 10 bases between the two germline ends. There are 14 residues in the CDR3. Looked up from germline, CDR1 is LGHNA and CDR2 is YSLEER. This chain's CDR3 is CASSQGLRDYEQYF. CDR3 nucleotides: TGCGCCAGCAGCCAAGGCTTGCGGGACTACGAGCAGTACTTC.

This chain connects TRBV7-3 to TRBJ1-5; the D gene is possibly TRBD1 (5 bases). This CDR3 is 18 amino acids long. V was pared by 5 bases and J by 0 bases, with 20 bases between. Germline V gene sequence: CDR1 SGHTA, CDR2 FQGTGA. This chain's CDR3 is CASSPGTEQGYSNQPQHF. DNA for the CDR3: TGTGCCAGCAGCCCAGGGACGGAACAAGGATATAGCAATCAGCCCCAGCATTTT.

The chain has TRBV2 and TRBJ1-1, with 7 nucleotides matching TRBD1. Germline CDR1 and CDR2: SNHLY and FYNNEI. Trimming removed 4 bases from V and 7 bases from J; junction bases left unmatched: 3. The CDR3 is 12 residues long. The chain's CDR3 is CASSATGIEAFF. The CDR3 DNA sequence: TGTGCCAGCAGTGCGACAGGGATTGAAGCTTTCTTT.

The V call is TRBV6-7, the J call TRBJ1-4; D may be TRBD1 (5 bases). TRBV6-7 is assigned to the ORF class and has an uncertain function. This CDR3 has 15 amino acids. V was clipped by 4 bases and J by 0 bases, with 9 bases between them. For the CDR3, the DNA is TGTGCCAGCAGTTCTAGGGACGCAACTAATGAAAAACTGTTTTTT. This translates into CASSSRDATNEKLFF.

This chain joins TRBV6-6 and TRBJ2-3, with D unresolved. Germline CDR1 and CDR2: MNHNY and SVGAGI (reference sequence). The CDR3 is 11 amino acids. V shed 11 bases and J shed 0 bases, with 6 bases lying between them. The chain's CDR3 is CAVSSTDTQYF. The CDR3 DNA is TGTGCCGTAAGTAGCACAGATACGCAGTATTTT.

Regarding this clone: Other DNA sequences within the sample encode an identical CDR3. The chain uses TRBV7-2 and TRBJ2-2, with 7 bases that match TRBD1. Germline V gives CDR1 SGHTA, CDR2 FQGNSA. The junction had 10 bases not matched to a gene; V was cut back by 5 bases and J by 7 bases. The CDR3 covers 15 residues. The CDR3 region has the DNA TGTGCCAGCAGCCCCCGGACAGGCTGGGGCGGGGAGCTGTTTTTT. As protein: CASSPRTGWGGELFF.

About this clone itself: Other nucleotide sequences from this sample produce the same CDR3. The CDR3 nucleotides are TGCGCCAGCAGCCAAGGACAGGGCTCCTACAATGAGCAGTTCTTC. It encodes CASSQGQGSYNEQFF. The chain is built from TRBV4-3 and TRBJ2-1, with TRBD1 identical over 7 bases. The CDR3 extends over 15 amino acids. Unmatched junction bases numbered 0, after V lost 1 base and J lost 0 bases. CDR1 and CDR2 (germline): LGHNA, YSLEER.

This sequence joins TRBV5-1 and TRBJ1-1; D possibly corresponds to TRBD1 (5 bases). V lost 1 base and J lost 3, with 7 bases in between. CDR3 size: 13 residues. Germline CDR1 SGHRS, CDR2 YFSETQ. CDR3 DNA: TGCGCCAGCAGCTTGTTGGGGCACACTGAAGCTTTCTTT. This translates into CASSLLGHTEAFF.

There are a few counts of this clone. The CDR3 spells CASSTGQWGNQPQHF. The CDR3 DNA sequence: TGCGCCAGCAGTACGGGACAATGGGGCAATCAGCCCCAGCATTTT. The V and J genes are TRBV10-2 and TRBJ1-5; a weak D match, TRBD1 (6 bases). The germline V gene has CDR1 WSHSY and CDR2 SAAADI. V was shortened by 5 bases and J by 2 bases, with 13 bases between the two germline ends. This CDR3 has 15 residues.

The rearrangement joins TRBV3-1 (or the pseudogene TRBV3-2) to TRBJ1-6; D is unclear. From germline, CDR1 is LGHDT and CDR2 YNNKEL (reference sequence). The CDR3 is 14 amino acids. Trimming shortened V by 4 bases and J by 8 bases, and 12 bases separated the two germline ends. The CDR3 DNA follows: TGTGCCAGCAGCCTGTACCAAGCGGATTCACCCCTCCACTTT. Amino acids: CASSLYQADSPLHF.

The chain carries TRBV5-1 and TRBJ2-4, with TRBD2 identical over 8 bases. The CDR3 consists of 19 residues. Germline CDR1 reads SGHRS; CDR2 reads YFSETQ. Germline trimming cut 3 bases from V and 1 base from J; bases unmatched to any gene: 15. As DNA, the CDR3 is TGCGCCAGCAGCTCCCGACTAGCGTCCTCGGAGGGGGCCAAAAACATTCAGTACTTC. This gives the protein CASSSRLASSEGAKNIQYF. The full variable domain, with the rest looked up from reference TRBV5-1 and TRBJ2-4, is KAGVTQTPRYLIKTRGQQVTLSCSPISGHRSVSWYQQTPGQGLQFLFEYFSETQRNKGNFPGRFSGRQFSNSRSEMNVSTLELGDSALYLCASSSRLASSEGAKNIQYFGAGTRLSVL.

The chain is built from TRBV18 and TRBJ1-6; perhaps TRBD1 as D (6 bases). Germline V gives CDR1 KGHSH, CDR2 LQKENI. Trimming removed 1 base from V and 6 bases from J, with 10 bases in between. The CDR3 has 15 residues. CDR3 protein: CASSPQGGFNSPLHF. CDR3 sequence (DNA): TGTGCCAGCTCACCACAGGGGGGTTTTAATTCACCCCTCCACTTT.

Here the CDR3 reads CASSSQRLASTDTQYF. CDR3 DNA sequence: TGTGCCAGCAGCTCCCAAAGACTAGCGAGCACAGATACGCAGTATTTT. The V and J genes are TRBV14 and TRBJ2-3; 8 nucleotides match TRBD2. This CDR3 is built from 16 residues. With 5 bases clipped from V and 0 bases from J, the junction kept 7 bases outside the gene matches. Germline V gives CDR1 SGHDN, CDR2 FVKESK. The full variable domain, with the rest looked up from reference TRBV14 and TRBJ2-3, is EAGVTQFPSHSVIEKGQTVTLRCDPISGHDNLYWYRRVMGKEIKFLLHFVKESKQDESGMPNNRFLAERTGGTYSTLKVQPAELEDSGVYFCASSSQRLASTDTQYFGPGTRLTVL.

The count of this clone is one. The rearrangement links TRBV12-3 or TRBV12-4 to TRBJ1-2; D is unclear. This CDR3 contains 12 residues. Trimming cost V 5 bases and J 8 bases, with 12 bases left between them. This CDR3 reads CASSVERRGYTF. The CDR3 nucleotides are TGTGCCAGCAGTGTTGAGCGGCGCGGCTACACCTTC.

The chain employs TRBV5-1 and TRBJ2-7; D is tentatively TRBD1 or TRBD2 (5 bases each). This CDR3 contains 18 residues. Germline V CDR1 and CDR2: SGHRS, YFSETQ. V was trimmed by 0 bases and J by 2 bases, leaving 21 bases between them. The CDR3 loop reads CASSLGQYIAPGTYEQYF. CDR3 in DNA: TGCGCCAGCAGCTTGGGACAGTACATAGCTCCCGGGACCTACGAGCAGTACTTC.

This clone has a handful of counts. V gene TRBV7-2 combines with J gene TRBJ1-1, with 8 bases identical to TRBD1. Unmatched junction bases numbered 10, after V lost 5 bases and J lost 5 bases. CDR1 is SGHTA, CDR2 FQGNSA, per germline. The CDR3 contains 15 residues. CDR3: CASSPQGTGKTEAFF. CDR3 DNA sequence: TGTGCCAGCAGCCCCCAGGGGACAGGTAAAACTGAAGCTTTCTTT.

The V and J genes are TRBV5-6 and TRBJ1-2; unclear D gene. Germline-derived CDR1 and CDR2 are SGHDT and YYEEEE. The CDR3 length is 13 residues. V lost 4 bases and J lost 8, with 15 bases in between. The CDR3 DNA is TGTGCCAGCAGCCCGGGTAGGCGGTCGGGCTACACCTTC. This translates into CASSPGRRSGYTF.

V is TRBV29-1 and J is TRBJ1-2; 8 bases are shared with TRBD1. Germline V lookup: CDR1 SQVTM, CDR2 ANQGSEA. This CDR3 spans 16 amino acids. The junction had 6 bases not matched to a gene; V was cut back by 0 bases and J by 0 bases. The CDR3 region is CSVEDPRGLANYGYTF. In nucleotides, the CDR3 is TGCAGCGTTGAAGACCCCAGGGGGCTGGCTAACTATGGCTACACCTTC.

This clone was seen once. The chain is built from TRBV29-1 and TRBJ2-1, with 12 nucleotides matching TRBD2. Germline V gene sequence: CDR1 SQVTM, CDR2 ANQGSEA. V shed 7 bases and J 6 bases; nucleotides not matched to a gene: 10. This CDR3 region has 15 residues. The CDR3: CSAIQLAGGTNEQFF. In nucleotides, the CDR3 is TGCAGCGCAATTCAACTAGCGGGAGGAACCAATGAGCAGTTCTTC.

The CDR3 region is CASSLQGRNIQYF. CDR3 nucleotides: TGTGCCAGCAGTTTACAAGGCAGAAACATTCAGTACTTC. This chain uses TRBV27 with TRBJ2-4; unclear D gene. The CDR3 extends over 13 amino acids. The V and J ends lost 2 bases and 6 bases respectively, with 8 bases between them. CDR1 is MNHEY and CDR2 is SMNVEV in the germline V gene (reference sequence).

In this sample, this clone turned up once. Other DNA sequences from this sample encode an identical CDR3 as well. This rearrangement joins TRBV18 to TRBJ1-1, with D unclear. The CDR3 is 13 residues long. V lost 2 bases and J 3 bases, leaving 7 bases between the germline ends. Germline V CDR1 and CDR2: KGHSH, LQKENI. The CDR3 nucleotides read TGTGCCAGCTCACCAGGGAGCGACACTGAAGCTTTCTTT. Translated: CASSPGSDTEAFF.

V gene TRBV18 combines with J gene TRBJ1-2; the D is unclear. The germline V and J ends were trimmed by 3 bases and 5 bases, with 13 bases remaining between them. The germline V gene encodes CDR1 KGHSH and CDR2 LQKENI. This CDR3 is 14 amino acids long. CDR3 region: CASSPEPAVYGYTF. The CDR3 bases are TGTGCCAGCTCACCGGAGCCGGCCGTTTATGGCTACACCTTC.